The sequence of this T cell receptor (beta chain) was determined in a study of T cell changes during pregnancy in multiple sclerosis. TCRdb keeps only in-frame clones here, not all; method: immunoSEQ multiplex PCR. The sample shows around 58,000 clones, 91% of them seen only once. This CDR3 has 16 amino acids. From germline, CDR1 is SGDLS and CDR2 YYNGEE. V was shortened by 0 bases and J by 1 base, with 12 bases between the two germline ends. This receptor was identified in a female donor in good health, enrolled as a control in a pregnancy study. The specimen was CD4+ T cells from peripheral blood mononuclear cells, collected after pregnancy. V is TRBV9 and J is TRBJ2-3; D is perhaps TRBD2 (6 bases). In nucleotides, the CDR3 is TGTGCCAGCAGCGTAGGGTCGGACTATCGCACAGATACGCAGTATTTT. It yields the protein CASSVGSDYRTDTQYF.